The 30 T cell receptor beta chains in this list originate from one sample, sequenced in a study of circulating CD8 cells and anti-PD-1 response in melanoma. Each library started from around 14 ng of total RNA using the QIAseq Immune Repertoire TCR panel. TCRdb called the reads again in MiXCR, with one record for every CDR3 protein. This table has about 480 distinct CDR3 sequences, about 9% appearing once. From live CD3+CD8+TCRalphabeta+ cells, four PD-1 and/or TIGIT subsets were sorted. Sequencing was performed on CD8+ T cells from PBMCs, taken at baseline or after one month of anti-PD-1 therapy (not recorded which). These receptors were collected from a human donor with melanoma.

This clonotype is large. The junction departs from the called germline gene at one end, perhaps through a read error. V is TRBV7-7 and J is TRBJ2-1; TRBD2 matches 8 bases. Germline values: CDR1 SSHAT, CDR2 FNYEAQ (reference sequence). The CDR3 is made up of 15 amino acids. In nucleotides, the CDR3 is TGTGCTAGCAGCCCGGAAGCGGGGGCCTACAATGAGCAGTTCTTC. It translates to CASSPEAGAYNEQFF. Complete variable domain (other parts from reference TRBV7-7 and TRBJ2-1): GAGVSQSPRYKVTKRGQDVTLRCDPISSHATLYWYQQALGQGPEFLTYFNYEAQPDKSGLPSDRFSAERPEGSISTLTIQRTEQRDSAMYRCASSPEAGAYNEQFFGPGTRLTVL.

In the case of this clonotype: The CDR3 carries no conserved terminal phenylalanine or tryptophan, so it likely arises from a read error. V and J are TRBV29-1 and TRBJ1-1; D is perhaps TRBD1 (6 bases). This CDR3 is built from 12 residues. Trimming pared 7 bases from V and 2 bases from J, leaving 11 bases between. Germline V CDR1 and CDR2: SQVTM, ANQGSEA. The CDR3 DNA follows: TGCAGCGCCACGACAGGCAACACTGAAGCTTTCCTT. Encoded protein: CSATTGNTEAFL.

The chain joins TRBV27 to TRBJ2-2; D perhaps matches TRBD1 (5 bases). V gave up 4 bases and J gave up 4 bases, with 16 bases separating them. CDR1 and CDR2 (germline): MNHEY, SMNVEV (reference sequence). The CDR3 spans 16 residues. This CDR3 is CASSSEDTFSTGELFF. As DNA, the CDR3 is TGTGCCAGCAGTTCTGAGGACACATTTAGCACCGGGGAGCTGTTTTTT.

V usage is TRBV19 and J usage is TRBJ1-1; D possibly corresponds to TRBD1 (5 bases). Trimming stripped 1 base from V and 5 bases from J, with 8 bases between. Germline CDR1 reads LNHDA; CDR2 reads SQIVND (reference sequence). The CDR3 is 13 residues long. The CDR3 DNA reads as TGTGCCAGTAGTATAGGTGGGGGAACTGAAGCTTTCTTT. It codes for CASSIGGGTEAFF. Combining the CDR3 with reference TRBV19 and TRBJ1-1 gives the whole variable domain DGGITQSPKYLFRKEGQNVTLSCEQNLNHDAMYWYRQDPGQGLRLIYYSQIVNDFQKGDIAEGYSVSREKKESFPLTVTSAQKNPTAFYLCASSIGGGTEAFFGQGTRLTVV.

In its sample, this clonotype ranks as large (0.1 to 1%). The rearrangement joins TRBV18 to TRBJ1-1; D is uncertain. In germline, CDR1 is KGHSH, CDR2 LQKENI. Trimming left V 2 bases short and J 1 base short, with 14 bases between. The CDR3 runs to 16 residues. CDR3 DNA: TGTGCCAGCTCACCAGGCGAGACCGGCAGGAACACTGAAGCTTTCTTT. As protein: CASSPGETGRNTEAFF.

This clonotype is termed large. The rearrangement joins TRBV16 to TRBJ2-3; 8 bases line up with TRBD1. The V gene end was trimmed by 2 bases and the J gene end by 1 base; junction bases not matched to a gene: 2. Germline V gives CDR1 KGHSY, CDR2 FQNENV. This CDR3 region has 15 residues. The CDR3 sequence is CASSQPDRGTDTQYF. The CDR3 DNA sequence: TGTGCCAGCAGCCAACCGGACAGGGGCACAGATACGCAGTATTTT.

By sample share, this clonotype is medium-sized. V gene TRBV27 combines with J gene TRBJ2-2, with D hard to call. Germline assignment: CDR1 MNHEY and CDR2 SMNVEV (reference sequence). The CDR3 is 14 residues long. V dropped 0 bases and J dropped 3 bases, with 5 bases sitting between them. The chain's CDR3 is CASSLSADTGELFF. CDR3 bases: TGTGCCAGCAGTTTATCTGCCGACACCGGGGAGCTGTTTTTT.

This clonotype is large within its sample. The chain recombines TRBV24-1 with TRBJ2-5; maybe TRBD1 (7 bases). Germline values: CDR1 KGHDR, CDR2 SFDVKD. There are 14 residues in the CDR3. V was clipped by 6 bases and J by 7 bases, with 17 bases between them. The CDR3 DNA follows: TGTGCCACCAGTACGGAGGGACAGAGGGCGACCCAGTACTTC. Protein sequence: CATSTEGQRATQYF.

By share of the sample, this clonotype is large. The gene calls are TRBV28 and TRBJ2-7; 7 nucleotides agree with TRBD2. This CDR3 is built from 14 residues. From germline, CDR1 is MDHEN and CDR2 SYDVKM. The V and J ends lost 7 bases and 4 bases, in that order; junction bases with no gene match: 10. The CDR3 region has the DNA TGTGCCAGCAACTCCAATCGAGCGGGGTACGAGCAGTACTTC. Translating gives CASNSNRAGYEQYF.

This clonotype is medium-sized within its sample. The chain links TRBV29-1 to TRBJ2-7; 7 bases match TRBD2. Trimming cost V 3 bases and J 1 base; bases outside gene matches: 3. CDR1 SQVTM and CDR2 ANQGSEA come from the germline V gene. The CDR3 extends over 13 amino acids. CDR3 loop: CSVEERGSYEQYF. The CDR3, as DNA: TGCAGCGTTGAGGAGCGGGGATCCTACGAGCAGTACTTC.

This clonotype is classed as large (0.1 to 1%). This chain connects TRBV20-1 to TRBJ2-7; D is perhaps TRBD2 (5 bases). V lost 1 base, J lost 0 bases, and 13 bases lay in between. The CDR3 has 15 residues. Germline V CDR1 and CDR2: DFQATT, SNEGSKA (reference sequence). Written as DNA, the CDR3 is TGCAGTGCTAGAGGCACTAGTCATTCCTCCTACGAGCAGTACTTC. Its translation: CSARGTSHSSYEQYF.

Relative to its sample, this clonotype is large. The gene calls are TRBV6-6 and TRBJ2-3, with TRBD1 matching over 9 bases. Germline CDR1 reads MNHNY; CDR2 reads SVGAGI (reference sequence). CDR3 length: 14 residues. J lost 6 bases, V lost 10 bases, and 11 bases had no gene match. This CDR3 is CATWQGQGYDTQYF. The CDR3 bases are TGTGCCACGTGGCAGGGACAGGGTTATGATACGCAGTATTTT.

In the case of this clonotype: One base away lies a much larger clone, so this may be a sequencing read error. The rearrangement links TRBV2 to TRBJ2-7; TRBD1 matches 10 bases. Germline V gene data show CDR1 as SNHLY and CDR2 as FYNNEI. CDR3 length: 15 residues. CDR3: CASHPTGTGDYGQYF. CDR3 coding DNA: TGTGCCAGCCACCCCACAGGGACAGGGGACTACGGGCAGTACTTC.

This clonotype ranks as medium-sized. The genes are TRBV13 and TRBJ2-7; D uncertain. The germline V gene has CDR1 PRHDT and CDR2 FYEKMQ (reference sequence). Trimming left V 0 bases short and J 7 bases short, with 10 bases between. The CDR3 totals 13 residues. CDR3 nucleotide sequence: TGTGCCAGCAGCTTAGGAGCAGACCGGGAGCAGTACTTC. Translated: CASSLGADREQYF.

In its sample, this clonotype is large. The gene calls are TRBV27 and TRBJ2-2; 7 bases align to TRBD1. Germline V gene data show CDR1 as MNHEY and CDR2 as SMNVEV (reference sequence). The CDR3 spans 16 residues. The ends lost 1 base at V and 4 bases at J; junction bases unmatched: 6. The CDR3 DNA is TGTGCCAGCAGTTTATTCCGGACAGGCGGCACCGGGGAGCTGTTTTTT. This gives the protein CASSLFRTGGTGELFF.

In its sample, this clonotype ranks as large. The CDR3 DNA sequence: TGTGCCAGCAGCTTAGATGGGGGACCGGTTCAGCCCCAGCATTTT. Its translation is CASSLDGGPVQPQHF. The chain carries TRBV7-2 and TRBJ1-5, with D possibly being TRBD1 (5 bases). Trimming shortened V by 1 base and J by 6 bases, and 13 bases separated the two germline ends. The CDR3 consists of 15 residues. CDR1 is SGHTA, CDR2 FQGNSA, per germline.

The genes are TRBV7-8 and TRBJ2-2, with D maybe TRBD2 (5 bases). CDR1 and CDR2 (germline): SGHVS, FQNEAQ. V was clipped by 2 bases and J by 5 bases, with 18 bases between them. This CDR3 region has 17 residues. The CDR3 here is CASSLSPQRAETGELFF. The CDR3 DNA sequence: TGTGCCAGCAGCTTAAGCCCCCAGAGGGCGGAGACCGGGGAGCTGTTTTTT.

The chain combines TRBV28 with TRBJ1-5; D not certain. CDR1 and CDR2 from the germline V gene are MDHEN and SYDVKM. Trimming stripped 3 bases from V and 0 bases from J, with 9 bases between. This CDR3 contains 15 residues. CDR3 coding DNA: TGTGCCAGCAGTTTCAGTGACGGTAGCAATCAGCCCCAGCATTTT. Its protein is CASSFSDGSNQPQHF.

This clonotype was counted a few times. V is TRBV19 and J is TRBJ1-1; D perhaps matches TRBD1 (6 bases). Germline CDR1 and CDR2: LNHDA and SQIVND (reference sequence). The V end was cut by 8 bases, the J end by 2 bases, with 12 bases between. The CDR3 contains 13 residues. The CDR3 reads CASQLGGNTEAFF. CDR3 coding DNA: TGTGCCAGTCAGTTGGGGGGCAACACTGAAGCTTTCTTT.

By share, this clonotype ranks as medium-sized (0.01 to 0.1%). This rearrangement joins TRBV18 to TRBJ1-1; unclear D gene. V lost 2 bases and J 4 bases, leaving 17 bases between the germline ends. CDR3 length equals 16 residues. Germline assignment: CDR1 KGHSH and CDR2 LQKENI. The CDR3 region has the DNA TGTGCCAGCTCACCAGAGGGATTGGGAAGGGTCACTGAAGCTTTCTTT. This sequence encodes CASSPEGLGRVTEAFF. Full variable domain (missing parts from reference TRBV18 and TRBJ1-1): NAGVMQNPRHLVRRRGQEARLRCSPMKGHSHVYWYRQLPEEGLKFMVYLQKENIIDESGMPKERFSAEFPKEGPSILRIQQVVRGDSAAYFCASSPEGLGRVTEAFFGQGTRLTVV.

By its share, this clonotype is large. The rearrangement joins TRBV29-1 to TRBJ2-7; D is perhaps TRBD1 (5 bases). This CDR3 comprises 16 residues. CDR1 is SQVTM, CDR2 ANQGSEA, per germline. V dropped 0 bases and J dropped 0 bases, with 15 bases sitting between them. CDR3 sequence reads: CSVEDPGRDSSYEQYF. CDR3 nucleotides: TGCAGCGTTGAAGATCCCGGCAGGGATAGCTCCTACGAGCAGTACTTC.

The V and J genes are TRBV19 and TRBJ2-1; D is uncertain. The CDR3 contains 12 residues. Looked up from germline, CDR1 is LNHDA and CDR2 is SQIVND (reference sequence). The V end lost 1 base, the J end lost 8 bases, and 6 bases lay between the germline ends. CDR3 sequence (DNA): TGTGCCAGTAGTATAGCGGGCGATGAGCAGTTCTTC. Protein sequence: CASSIAGDEQFF.

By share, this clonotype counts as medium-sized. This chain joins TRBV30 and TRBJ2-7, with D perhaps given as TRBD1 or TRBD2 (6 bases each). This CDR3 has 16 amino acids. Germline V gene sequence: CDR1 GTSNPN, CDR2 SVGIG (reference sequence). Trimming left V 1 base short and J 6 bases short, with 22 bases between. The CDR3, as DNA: TGTGCCTGGAGTGGAGGGGTAGGCAGGGGAGGTGGCGAGCAGTACTTC. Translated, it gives CAWSGGVGRGGGEQYF.

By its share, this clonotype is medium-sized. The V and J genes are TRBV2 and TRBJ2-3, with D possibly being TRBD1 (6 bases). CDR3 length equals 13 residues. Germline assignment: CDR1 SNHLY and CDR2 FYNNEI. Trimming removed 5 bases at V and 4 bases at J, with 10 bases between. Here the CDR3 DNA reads TGTGCCAGCAGTTGGGGGCCCCCAGATACGCAGTATTTT. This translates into CASSWGPPDTQYF.

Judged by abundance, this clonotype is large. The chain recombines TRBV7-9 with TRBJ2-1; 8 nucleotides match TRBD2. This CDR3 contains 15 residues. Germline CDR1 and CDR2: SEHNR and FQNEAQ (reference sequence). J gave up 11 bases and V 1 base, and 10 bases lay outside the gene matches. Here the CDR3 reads CASSLEGGLAGQQFF. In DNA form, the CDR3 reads TGTGCCAGCAGCTTAGAAGGAGGATTAGCGGGGCAGCAGTTCTTC.

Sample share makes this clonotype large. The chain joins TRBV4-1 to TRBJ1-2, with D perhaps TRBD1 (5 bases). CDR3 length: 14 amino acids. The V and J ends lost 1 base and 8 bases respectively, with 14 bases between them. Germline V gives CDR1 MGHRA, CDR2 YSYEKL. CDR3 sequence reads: CASSQGDGAAGYTF. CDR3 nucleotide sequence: TGCGCCAGCAGCCAAGGGGACGGGGCGGCAGGCTACACCTTC.

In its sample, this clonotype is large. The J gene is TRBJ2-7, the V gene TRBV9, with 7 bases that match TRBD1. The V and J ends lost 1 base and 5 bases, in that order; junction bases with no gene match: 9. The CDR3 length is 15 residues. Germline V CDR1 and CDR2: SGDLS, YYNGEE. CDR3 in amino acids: CASSVYPDRADEQYF. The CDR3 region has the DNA TGTGCCAGCAGCGTATACCCCGACAGGGCGGACGAGCAGTACTTC.

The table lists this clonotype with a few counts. CDR3 sequence (DNA): TGTGCCAGTAGTACCGGACAGACCTACAATGAGCAGTTCTTC. The encoded protein is CASSTGQTYNEQFF. The chain couples TRBV19 to TRBJ2-1; weak D call: TRBD1 (6 bases). V was clipped by 4 bases and J by 2 bases, with 9 bases between them. CDR1 LNHDA and CDR2 SQIVND come from the germline V gene (reference sequence). The CDR3 is 14 residues long.

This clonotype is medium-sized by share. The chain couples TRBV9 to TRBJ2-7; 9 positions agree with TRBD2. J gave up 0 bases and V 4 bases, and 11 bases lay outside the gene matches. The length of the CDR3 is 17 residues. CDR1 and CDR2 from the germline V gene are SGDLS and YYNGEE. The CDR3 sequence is CASSPHQGLAASYEQYF. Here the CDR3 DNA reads TGTGCCAGCAGCCCCCACCAGGGACTAGCCGCCTCCTACGAGCAGTACTTC.

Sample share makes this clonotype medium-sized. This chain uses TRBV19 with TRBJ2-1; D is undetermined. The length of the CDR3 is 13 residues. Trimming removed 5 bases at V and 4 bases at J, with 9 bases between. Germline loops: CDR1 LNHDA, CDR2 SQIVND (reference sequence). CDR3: CASSPGSYNEQFF. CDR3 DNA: TGTGCCAGTAGTCCAGGCTCTTACAATGAGCAGTTCTTC.